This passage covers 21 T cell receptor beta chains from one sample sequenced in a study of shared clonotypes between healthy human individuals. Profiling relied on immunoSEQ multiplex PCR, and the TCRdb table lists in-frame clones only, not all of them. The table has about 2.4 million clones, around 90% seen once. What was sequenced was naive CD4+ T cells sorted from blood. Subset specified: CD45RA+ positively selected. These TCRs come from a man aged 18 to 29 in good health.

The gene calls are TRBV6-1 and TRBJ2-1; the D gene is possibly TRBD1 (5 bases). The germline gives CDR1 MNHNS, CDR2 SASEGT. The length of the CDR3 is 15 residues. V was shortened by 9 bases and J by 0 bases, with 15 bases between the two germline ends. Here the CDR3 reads CASRSDSSSYNEQFF. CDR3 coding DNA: TGTGCCAGTAGATCCGACAGCAGCTCCTACAATGAGCAGTTCTTC.

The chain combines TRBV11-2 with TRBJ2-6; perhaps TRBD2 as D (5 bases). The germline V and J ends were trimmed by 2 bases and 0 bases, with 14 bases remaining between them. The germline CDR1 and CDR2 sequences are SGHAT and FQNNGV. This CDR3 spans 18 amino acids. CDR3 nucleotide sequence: TGTGCCAGCAGCTTACGTTTGGGTGGGAGCTCTGGGGCCAACGTCCTGACTTTC. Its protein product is CASSLRLGGSSGANVLTF.

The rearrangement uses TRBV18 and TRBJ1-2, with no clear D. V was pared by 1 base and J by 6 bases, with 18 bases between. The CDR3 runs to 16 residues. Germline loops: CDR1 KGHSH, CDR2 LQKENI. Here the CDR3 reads CASSPLPNKLGDGYTF. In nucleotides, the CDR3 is TGTGCCAGCTCACCACTGCCAAATAAACTAGGCGATGGCTACACCTTC.

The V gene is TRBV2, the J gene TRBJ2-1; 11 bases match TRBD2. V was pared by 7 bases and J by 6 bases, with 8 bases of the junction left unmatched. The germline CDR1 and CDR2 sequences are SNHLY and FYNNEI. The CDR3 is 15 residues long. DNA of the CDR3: TGTGCCAGCACTCTACTAGCGGGAGCCCCCAATGAGCAGTTCTTC. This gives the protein CASTLLAGAPNEQFF.

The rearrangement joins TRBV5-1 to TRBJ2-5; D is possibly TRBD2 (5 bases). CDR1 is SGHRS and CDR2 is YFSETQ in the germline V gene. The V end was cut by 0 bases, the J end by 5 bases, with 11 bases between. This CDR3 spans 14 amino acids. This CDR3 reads CASSLVGSGETQYF. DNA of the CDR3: TGCGCCAGCAGCTTGGTGGGAAGCGGCGAGACCCAGTACTTC.

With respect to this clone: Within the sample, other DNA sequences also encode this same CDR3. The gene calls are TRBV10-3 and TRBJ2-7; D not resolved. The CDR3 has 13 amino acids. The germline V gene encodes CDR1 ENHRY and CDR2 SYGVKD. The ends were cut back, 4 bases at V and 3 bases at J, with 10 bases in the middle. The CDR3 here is CAISVGDLYEQYF. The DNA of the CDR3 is TGTGCCATCAGTGTTGGGGATCTCTACGAGCAGTACTTC.

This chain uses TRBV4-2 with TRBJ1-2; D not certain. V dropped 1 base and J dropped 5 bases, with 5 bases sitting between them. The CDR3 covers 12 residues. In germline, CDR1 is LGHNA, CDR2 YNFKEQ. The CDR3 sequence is CASSQAPYGYTF. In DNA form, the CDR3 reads TGTGCCAGCAGCCAAGCCCCGTATGGCTACACCTTC.

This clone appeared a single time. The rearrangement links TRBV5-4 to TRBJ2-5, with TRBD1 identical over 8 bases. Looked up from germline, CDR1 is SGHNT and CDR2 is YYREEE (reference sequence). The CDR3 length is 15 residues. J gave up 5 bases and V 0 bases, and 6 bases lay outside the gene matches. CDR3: CASSLGQGLGETQYF. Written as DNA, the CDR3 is TGTGCCAGCAGCTTGGGACAGGGGCTTGGGGAGACCCAGTACTTC.

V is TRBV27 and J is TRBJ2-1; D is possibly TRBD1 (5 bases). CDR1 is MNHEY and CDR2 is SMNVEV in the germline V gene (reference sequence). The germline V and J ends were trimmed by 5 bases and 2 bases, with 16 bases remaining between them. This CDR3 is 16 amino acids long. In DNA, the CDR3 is TGTGCCAGCAGTCCCTATCTAGGGGTCACCTACAATGAGCAGTTCTTC. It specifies CASSPYLGVTYNEQFF.

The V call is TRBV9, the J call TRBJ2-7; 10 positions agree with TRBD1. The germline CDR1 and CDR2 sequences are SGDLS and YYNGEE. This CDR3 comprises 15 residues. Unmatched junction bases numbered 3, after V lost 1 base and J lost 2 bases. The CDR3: CASSVSDRGPYEQYF. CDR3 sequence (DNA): TGTGCCAGCAGCGTATCTGACAGGGGGCCCTACGAGCAGTACTTC.

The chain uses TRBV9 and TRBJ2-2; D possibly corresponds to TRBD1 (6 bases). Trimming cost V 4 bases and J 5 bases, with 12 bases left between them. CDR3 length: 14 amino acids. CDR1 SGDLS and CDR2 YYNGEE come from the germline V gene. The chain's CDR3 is CASSLWGLTGELFF. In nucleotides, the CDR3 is TGTGCCAGCAGCCTATGGGGGCTTACCGGGGAGCTGTTTTTT.

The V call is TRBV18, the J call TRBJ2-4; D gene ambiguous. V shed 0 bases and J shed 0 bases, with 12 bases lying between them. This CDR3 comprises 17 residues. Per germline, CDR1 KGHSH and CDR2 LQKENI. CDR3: CASSPPRSLIAKNIQYF. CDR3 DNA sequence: TGTGCCAGCTCACCACCGCGGAGCCTCATAGCCAAAAACATTCAGTACTTC.

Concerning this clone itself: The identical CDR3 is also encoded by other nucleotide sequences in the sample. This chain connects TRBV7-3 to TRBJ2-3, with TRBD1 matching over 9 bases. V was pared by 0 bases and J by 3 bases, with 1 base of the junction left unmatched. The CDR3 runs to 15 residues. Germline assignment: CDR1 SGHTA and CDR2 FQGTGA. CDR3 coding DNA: TGTGCCAGCAGCTTAACTGGACAGGGGACAGATACGCAGTATTTT. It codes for CASSLTGQGTDTQYF.

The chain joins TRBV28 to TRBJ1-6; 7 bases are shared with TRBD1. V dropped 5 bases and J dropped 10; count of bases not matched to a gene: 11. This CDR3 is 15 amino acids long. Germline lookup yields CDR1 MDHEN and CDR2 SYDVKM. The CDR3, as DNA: TGTGCCAGCAGTCCCCCCTTGACAGGGTTGTCACCCCTCCACTTT. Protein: CASSPPLTGLSPLHF.

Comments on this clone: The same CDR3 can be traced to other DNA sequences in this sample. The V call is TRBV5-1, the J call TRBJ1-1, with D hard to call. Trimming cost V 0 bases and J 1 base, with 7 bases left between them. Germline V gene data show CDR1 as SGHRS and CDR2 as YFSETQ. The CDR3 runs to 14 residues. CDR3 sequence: CASSLVAGNTEAFF. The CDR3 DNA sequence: TGCGCCAGCAGCTTGGTGGCGGGGAACACTGAAGCTTTCTTT.

The CDR3 loop is CASSLVPTGVTGELFF. The DNA of the CDR3 is TGTGCCAGCAGCTTAGTGCCCACAGGGGTCACCGGGGAGCTGTTTTTT. V usage is TRBV7-8 and J usage is TRBJ2-2; 7 nucleotides match TRBD1. CDR3 size: 16 residues. V trimming: 1 base; J trimming: 4 bases; junction bases outside the gene matches: 6. Germline lookup yields CDR1 SGHVS and CDR2 FQNEAQ.

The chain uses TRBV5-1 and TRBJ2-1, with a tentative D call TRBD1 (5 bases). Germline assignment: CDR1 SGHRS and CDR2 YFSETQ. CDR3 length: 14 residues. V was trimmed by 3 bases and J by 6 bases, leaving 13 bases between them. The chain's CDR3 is CASSSALGVNEQFF. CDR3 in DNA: TGCGCCAGCAGCTCCGCGCTAGGGGTCAATGAGCAGTTCTTC.

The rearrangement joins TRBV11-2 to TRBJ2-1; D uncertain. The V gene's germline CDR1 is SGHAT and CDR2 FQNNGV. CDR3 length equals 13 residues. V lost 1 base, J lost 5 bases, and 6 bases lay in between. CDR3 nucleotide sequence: TGTGCCAGCAGCTTAGGCAGACACAATGAGCAGTTCTTC. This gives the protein CASSLGRHNEQFF.

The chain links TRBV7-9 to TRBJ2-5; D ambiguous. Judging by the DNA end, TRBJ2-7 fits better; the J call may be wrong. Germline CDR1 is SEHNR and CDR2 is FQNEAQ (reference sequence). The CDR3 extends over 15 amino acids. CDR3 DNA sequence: TGTGCCAGCAGCTCCCGGTCAGGATCAACCTACGAGCAGTACTTC. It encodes CASSSRSGSTYEQYF.

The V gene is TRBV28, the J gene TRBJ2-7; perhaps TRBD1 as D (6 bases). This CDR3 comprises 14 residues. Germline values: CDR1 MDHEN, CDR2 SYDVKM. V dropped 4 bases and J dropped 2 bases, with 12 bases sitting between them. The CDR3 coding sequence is TGTGCCAGCAGTTCGGACAGCCGAGCCTACGAGCAGTACTTC. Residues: CASSSDSRAYEQYF. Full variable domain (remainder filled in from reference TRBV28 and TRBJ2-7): DVKVTQSSRYLVKRTGEKVFLECVQDMDHENMFWYRQDPGLGLRLIYFSYDVKMKEKGDIPEGYSVSREKKERFSLILESASTNQTSMYLCASSSDSRAYEQYFGPGTRLTVT.

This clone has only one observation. CDR3 sequence: CASSSPTNYGYTF. The CDR3 DNA sequence: TGTGCCAGCAGCTCGCCTACCAACTATGGCTACACCTTC. This chain links TRBV7-2 with TRBJ1-2; D unclear. Trimming took off 4 bases at V and 2 bases at J, with 8 bases between the two ends. There are 13 residues in the CDR3. The germline V gene encodes CDR1 SGHTA and CDR2 FQGNSA.